The rows below give T cell receptor beta chains drawn from one sample of a study of blood T cell repertoires in COVID-19. Sequencing was performed with immunoSEQ multiplex PCR; in TCRdb, only in-frame clones are kept and a portion is missing. The profile shows 25,000 to 30,000 clones, more than 85% of them singletons. Sequenced: peripheral blood. The receptors stem from a woman in her 70s with COVID-19, enrolled during active disease. The CDR3 runs from the conserved cysteine through the conserved F or W. D genes are given only for firm matches. Size tells how often a clone was seen (once, few, many) or the class of an expanded clone, and some rows leave it out.

.	TRBJ1-2	12	.	TRBV14	CASSPSNYGYTF	TGTGCCAGCAGCCCCAGTAACTATGGCTACACCTTC
.	TRBJ2-2	14	.	TRBV19	CASSTGHTTGELFF	TGTGCCAGTAGTACGGGACATACCACCGGGGAGCTGTTTTTT
.	TRBJ2-5	14	TRBD2	TRBV29-1	CSVRLAGGLETQYF	TGCAGCGTTCGACTAGCGGGAGGGCTAGAGACCCAGTACTTC
.	TRBJ1-6	14	.	TRBV30	CAWGIRGGDSPLHF	TGTGCCTGGGGGATCAGGGGAGGGGATTCACCCCTCCACTTT
.	TRBJ1-4	15	TRBD1	TRBV28	CASSLRDRGGEKLFF	TGTGCCAGCAGTCTCCGGGACAGGGGTGGTGAAAAACTGTTTTTT
.	TRBJ2-2	14	.	TRBV4-3	CASSHQTVTGELFF	TGCGCCAGCAGCCACCAGACAGTGACCGGGGAGCTGTTTTTT
once	TRBJ2-7	13	.	TRBV10-3	CAISNNEAGEQYF	TGTGCCATCAGTAATAATGAGGCGGGCGAGCAGTACTTC
once	TRBJ2-1	16	TRBD2	TRBV28	CASSSSREETYNEQFF	TGTGCCAGCAGTTCGTCGCGGGAGGAAACCTACAATGAGCAGTTCTTC
.	TRBJ2-7	13	.	TRBV19	CASSIDIFYEQYF	TGTGCCAGTAGTATAGATATCTTCTACGAGCAGTACTTC
.	TRBJ1-2	13	.	TRBV7-8	CASSNQGTDGYTF	TGTGCCAGCAGTAACCAGGGAACCGATGGCTACACCTTC
.	TRBJ1-3	15	.	TRBV7-6	CASSPGAGSGNTIYF	TGTGCCAGCAGCCCCGGTGCAGGGTCTGGAAACACCATATATTTT
.	TRBJ1-5	13	.	TRBV7-8	CASSLDRDQPQHF	TGTGCCAGCAGCTTAGACAGGGATCAGCCCCAGCATTTT
.	TRBJ1-6	15	.	TRBV7-9	CASSLGTDNNSPLHF	TGTGCCAGCAGCTTAGGGACAGATAATAATTCACCCCTCCACTTT